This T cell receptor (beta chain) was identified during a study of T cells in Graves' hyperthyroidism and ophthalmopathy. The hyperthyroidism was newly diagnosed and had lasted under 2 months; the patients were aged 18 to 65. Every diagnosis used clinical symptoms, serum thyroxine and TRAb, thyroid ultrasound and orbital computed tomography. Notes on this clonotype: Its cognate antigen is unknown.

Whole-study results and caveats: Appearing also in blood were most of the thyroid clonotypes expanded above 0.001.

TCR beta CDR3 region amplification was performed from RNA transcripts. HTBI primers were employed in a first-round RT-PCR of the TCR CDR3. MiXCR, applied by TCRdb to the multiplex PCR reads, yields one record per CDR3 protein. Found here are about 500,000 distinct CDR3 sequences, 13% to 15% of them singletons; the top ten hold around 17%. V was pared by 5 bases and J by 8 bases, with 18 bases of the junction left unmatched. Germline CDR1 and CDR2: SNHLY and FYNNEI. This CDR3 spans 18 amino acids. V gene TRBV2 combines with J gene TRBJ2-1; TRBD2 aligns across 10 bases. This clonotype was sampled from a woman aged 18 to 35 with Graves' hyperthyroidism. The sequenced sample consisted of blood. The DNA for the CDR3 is TGTGCCAGCAGTCCCGGACTAGCGGATGACCTTGTAGGGTATGAGCAGTTCTTC. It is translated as CASSPGLADDLVGYEQFF. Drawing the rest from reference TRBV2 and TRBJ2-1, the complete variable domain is EPEVTQTPSHQVTQMGQEVILRCVPISNHLYFYWYRQILGQKVEFLVSFYNNEISEKSEIFDDQFSVERPDGSNFTLKIRSTKLEDSAMYFCASSPGLADDLVGYEQFFGPGTRLTVL.